This T cell receptor (beta chain) was documented in a study of brain T cells in children with intractable seizures. Whole-study results and caveats: HCMV serostatus was not known, and viral specificity came from CDR3 similarity only.

V was clipped by 4 bases and J by 0 bases; unmatched bases: 1. The CDR3 runs 15 residues. The germline V gene has CDR1 SQVTM and CDR2 ANQGSEA. A note on this clone: Its antigen remains unidentified.

Sequencing used immunoSEQ multiplex PCR; TCRdb keeps in-frame clones, though not all of them. The sample includes approximately 44,000 clones, about 93% of them seen just once. Sequencing was limited to surgery cases with top T cell transcript signatures in brain tissue. Pre-surgery treatment included at least one anti-epileptic drug. The sequence came from a girl aged 2 to 10 with tuberous sclerosis and intractable seizures. The sequencing used peripheral blood, collected at surgery. The chain couples TRBV29-1 to TRBJ2-3; 13 bases match TRBD2. The CDR3 spells CSVGLAGGSTDTQYF. The CDR3 coding sequence is TGCAGCGTTGGACTAGCGGGGGGCAGCACAGATACGCAGTATTTT.